The source of this T cell receptor (beta chain) is a study of tumor-infiltrating lymphocytes in primary liver carcinoma. RNA isolated from unsorted whole blood supplied the blood RNA, with germline DNA also extracted. The CDR3 is made up of 12 amino acids. V was clipped by 6 bases and J by 6 bases, with 12 bases between them. Germline values: CDR1 MDHEN, CDR2 SYDVKM. The template, about 550 ng total RNA, yielded TCR beta cDNA made with a constant-region primer. ARM-PCR was slightly modified, and three nested multiplex PCR rounds with it gave rise to the TCR beta libraries. TRBV1-TRBV30 forward primers and a C-beta reverse primer were used in the first two PCR rounds, which each ran for approximately 10 cycles. MiXCR, run by TCRdb on the multiplex PCR reads, gives a single entry per CDR3 protein. Of more than 150,000 distinct CDR3 sequences in the sample, around 60% were seen once.

This clonotype was obtained from a man aged 35 to 55 with primary liver carcinoma and hepatitis B virus infection. The chain carries TRBV28 and TRBJ2-7; D is unresolved. The sequenced material came from peripheral blood. CDR3 sequence (DNA): TGTGCCAGCAGCAGACACGGATTCGAGCAGTACTTC. Translated: CASSRHGFEQYF.